A selection of T cell receptor beta chains follows, all from one sample in a study of human T cells and chemical hapten exposure. TCRdb reanalysed the RACE reads using MiXCR and keeps one entry per CDR3 protein. The profile covers approximately 52,000 distinct CDR3 sequences, with approximately 10% appearing a single time and about 1.8% taken by the ten largest. Sample: whole blood, taken in connection with sensitization to the hapten diphenylcyclopropenone (DPC). The receptors were sampled from a middle-aged woman with alopecia areata. Some clones in this sample may be carry-over from other donors' samples. The CDR3 runs from the conserved cysteine through the conserved F or W. Not every row has a clone size; where given, it reads once, few, many or a size class.

j_gene	abundance	v_gene	CDR3aa
TRBJ2-3	NA	TRBV10-1	CATSRGTDTQYF
TRBJ1-4	many	TRBV7-9	CASSLVGEGHEKLFF
TRBJ1-1	few	TRBV28	CLAGAAFF
TRBJ1-1	NA	TRBV11-3	CASSFRNTEAFF
TRBJ1-2	many	TRBV2	CASSSRAGGYGYTF
TRBJ2-1	many	TRBV29-1	CSVARGEQFF
TRBJ2-6	NA	TRBV23-1	CASITRGDRANVLTF
TRBJ2-1	many	TRBV20-1	CSGDRRNEQFF
TRBJ2-7	many	TRBV7-9	CASSSGPQSSYEQYF
TRBJ2-1	NA	TRBV28	CASSLWGRGDNEQFF
TRBJ1-2	many	TRBV28	CASSWDGIYGYTF
TRBJ2-5	NA	TRBV28	CASSPQGGVETQYF
TRBJ1-6	few	TRBV2	CASKESSSYNSPLHF
TRBJ1-1	few	TRBV2	CASSGARNTEAFF
TRBJ2-2	many	TRBV27	CASSFQGAYSTGELFF
TRBJ2-1	NA	TRBV10-3	CAISRDNEQFF
TRBJ1-4	few	TRBV18	CASSPRQTNEKLFF
TRBJ2-1	few	TRBV5-1	CASSGGTGGPYNEQFF
TRBJ1-2	many	TRBV21-1	CASSKEKGGSYGYTF
TRBJ1-1	few	TRBV6-2/TRBV6-3	CASSYFVTDEAFF
TRBJ2-3	few	TRBV19	CASHAGGGSVTQYF
TRBJ1-1	NA	TRBV3-1	CASSVGGARVAFF
TRBJ2-1	many	TRBV12-3/TRBV12-4	CASSSQLASSYEQFF
TRBJ2-3	many	TRBV7-6	CASSLIAGHSTDTQYF
TRBJ2-1	many	TRBV7-8	CASSFGAGVHNEQFF
TRBJ2-7	NA	TRBV4-1	CASSQGSGGPSYEQYF
TRBJ2-7	few	TRBV3-1	CASSQDSSGRSEQYF
TRBJ2-7	NA	TRBV7-9	CASSSGEYEQYF
TRBJ1-5	NA	TRBV6-6	CASRMDSNQPQHF
TRBJ2-3	many	TRBV10-1	CASSEGRVRPTDTQYF
TRBJ2-3	many	TRBV29-1	CSVLAPLGELTDTQYF
TRBJ1-2	many	TRBV7-9	CASSLGLSYGYTF
TRBJ1-4	few	TRBV15	CATSRGYSTGEKLFF
TRBJ2-7	NA	TRBV11-2	CASSPSGLAGNEQYF
TRBJ2-5	NA	TRBV28	CASENRGIQTQYF
TRBJ1-1	few	TRBV7-6	CASSWGSGTEAFF
TRBJ2-1	few	TRBV2	CASSPGTGALNEQFF
TRBJ2-5	NA	TRBV29-1	CSVARERSYQETQYF
TRBJ2-4	many	TRBV2	CASIPPSGGGPAKNIQYF
TRBJ2-7	NA	TRBV6-5	CASSGRKQYF
TRBJ1-1	many	TRBV7-9	CASSLDGGTEAFF
TRBJ1-6	NA	TRBV12-3/TRBV12-4	CASSLDGVSPLHF
TRBJ2-7	NA	TRBV5-1	CATRSEEPWGLSYEQYF
TRBJ2-5	NA	TRBV7-3	CASSLGGLAQETQYF
TRBJ2-1	few	TRBV7-2	CASSRTNRDREQFF
TRBJ1-1	many	TRBV7-9	CASKGLWGTEAFF
TRBJ1-5	few	TRBV9	CASSGNSNQPQHF
TRBJ2-3	many	TRBV9	CASSVVGALGTDTQYF
TRBJ2-7	few	TRBV18	CASSPKGSLDLYEQYF